This paragraph covers one TCR beta chain sequence. The antigen is not known. These data belong to a study of T cells expressing NK-cell markers. Whole-study context: Sorted CD3+CD56+NKG2C+, CD3+CD56+NKG2C- and CD3+CD56-NKG2C+ T-cell subsets were beta-chain profiled. The study sequenced eight donors, seven HCMV-seropositive and one seronegative. Overall study results and limits: For about 6 donors, the dominant NKG2C+ clonotypes made up roughly 1.0-8% of their CD8+ T cells.

Germline V gene lookup returns CDR1 WSHSY and CDR2 SAAADI. The CDR3 loop spans 15 amino acids. Synthesis of TCR beta cDNA relied on 5'RACE template switching carrying UMIs. Following a re-call of the 5' RACE reads, TCRdb has one entry per CDR3 protein and lacks DNA. The listing records roughly 350,000 distinct CDR3 sequences. The receptor was derived from a man aged 18 to 70 in good health. The sequenced sample consisted of blood T cells: a sorted CD56 or NKG2C T cell subset, CD4+ or CD8+ T cells, or bulk PBMC T cells (not recorded which). The chain employs TRBV10-2 and TRBJ2-5; TCRdb calls TRBD1, which cannot be checked without DNA. The CDR3 protein is CASSGSGRYGETQYF.